This T cell receptor beta chain was recorded in a study of blood T cell repertoires in COVID-19. Study-wide context: Sample material is recorded as cDNA or gDNA derived from T cells, B-cell-depleted T cells, or PBMCs.

Using immunoSEQ multiplex PCR, the repertoire was profiled, and TCRdb retains in-frame clones only, with some absent. The data contain 300,000 or so clones, 86% of them singletons. This clone has just one count. Unmatched junction bases numbered 5, after V lost 3 bases and J lost 0 bases. Germline values: CDR1 KGHSH, CDR2 LQKENI. CDR3 length: 17 amino acids. The sequencing input was PBMCs or T cells enriched from blood (not recorded which). V is TRBV18 and J is TRBJ2-1; 10 positions agree with TRBD2. The receptor was isolated from a woman aged 35 to 49 with acute COVID-19. The CDR3 sequence is CASSPVTSGTSYNEQFF. The CDR3 nucleotides read TGTGCCAGCTCACCGGTTACTAGCGGGACCTCCTACAATGAGCAGTTCTTC.